The present T cell receptor (beta chain) was sequenced within a study of CD8 T cells in ankylosing spondylitis. This CDR3 has 11 amino acids. Per the germline V gene, CDR1 is MNHNS and CDR2 is SASEGT. TCRdb re-derived calls from the 5' RACE reads in MiXCR, one entry per CDR3 protein. The sample contains roughly 230,000 distinct CDR3 sequences, roughly a tenth of which appear only once. This clonotype was recorded many times. The source of this sequence is a male donor with ankylosing spondylitis or in good health (not recorded which). The genes are TRBV6-1 and TRBJ2-1; D may be TRBD2 (6 bases). The material sequenced was blood, either unsorted or a sorted T cell fraction (not recorded which). In DNA, the CDR3 is TGTGCTACCTCACCGGGGGATGAGCAGTTCTTC. This codes for CATSPGDEQFF.